These 14 T cell receptor beta chains were all obtained from the same sample, sequenced in a study of control samples from healthy donors and cancer patients. The data were produced by immunoSEQ multiplex PCR, yet TCRdb's version contains in-frame clones alone and is incomplete. The sample consists of approximately 170,000 clones, 80% to 95% of them appearing once. The source material was blood. The receptors here all came from a woman between 25 and 40 years old in good health.

The chain carries TRBV6-1 and TRBJ1-5; tentatively, D is TRBD1 (5 bases). CDR3 size: 15 residues. In germline, CDR1 is MNHNS, CDR2 SASEGT. V gave up 2 bases and J gave up 1 base, with 9 bases separating them. The CDR3 region is CASSEWRDSNQPQHF. The CDR3 region has the DNA TGTGCCAGCAGTGAATGGAGGGACAGCAATCAGCCCCAGCATTTT.

The chain joins TRBV28 to TRBJ2-7; D not certain. V was cut by 4 bases and J by 2 bases, with 15 bases left in between. The CDR3 has 15 residues. CDR1 is MDHEN, CDR2 SYDVKM, per germline. The CDR3 spells CASSSPGSRPYEQYF. The CDR3 DNA reads as TGTGCCAGCAGTTCCCCGGGCAGCCGACCCTACGAGCAGTACTTC.

The rearrangement links TRBV15 to TRBJ1-3, with 8 positions matching TRBD1. CDR1 is LNHNV and CDR2 is YYDKDF in the germline V gene (reference sequence). This CDR3 has 16 amino acids. Germline trimming cut 0 bases from V and 4 bases from J; bases unmatched to any gene: 5. Here the CDR3 reads CATSRDQGAQGNTIYF. The CDR3 bases are TGTGCCACCAGCAGAGATCAGGGGGCGCAGGGAAACACCATATATTTT.

V gene TRBV19 combines with J gene TRBJ1-5; a possible D gene is TRBD1 (5 bases). CDR1 LNHDA and CDR2 SQIVND come from the germline V gene (reference sequence). Deletions cut 5 bases from V and 2 bases from J, with 16 bases between. This CDR3 region has 16 residues. The CDR3 loop reads CASSAPGAAGNQPQHF. Here the CDR3 DNA reads TGTGCCAGTAGTGCCCCCGGGGCCGCCGGCAATCAGCCCCAGCATTTT.

The genes are TRBV6-5 and TRBJ1-1; D unclear. CDR3 length: 16 residues. The V gene lost 0 bases and the J gene lost 0 bases, with 11 bases spanning the gap. Germline V gene sequence: CDR1 MNHEY, CDR2 SVGAGI. CDR3 sequence (DNA): TGTGCCAGCAGTTACTCGCTATCAGACATGAACACTGAAGCTTTCTTT. This encodes CASSYSLSDMNTEAFF.

Concerning this clone itself: An end of the junction differs from the germline gene, which may be a read error. The chain employs TRBV6-2 or TRBV6-3 and TRBJ2-3; D uncertain. This CDR3 has 12 amino acids. Germline CDR1 MNHEY, CDR2 SVGEGT. The CDR3: CASSYPTDTQYF. The DNA of the CDR3 is TGTGCCAGCAGTTACCCTACAGACACGCAGTATTTT.

The CDR3 sequence: CAWSLDPGLNIQYF. CDR3 bases: TGTGCCTGGTCGTTGGACCCCGGGTTAAACATTCAGTACTTC. The rearrangement joins TRBV30 to TRBJ2-4; D not certain. CDR1 is GTSNPN, CDR2 SVGIG, per germline (reference sequence). Trimming pared 5 bases from V and 6 bases from J, leaving 17 bases between. The CDR3 has 14 residues.

The chain recombines TRBV21-1 with TRBJ1-2; whether TRBD1, the table's D call, matches the DNA was not checked. TRBV21-1 is assigned pseudogene status. The CDR3 consists of 14 residues. CDR3 coding DNA: TGTGCCAGCACAAGGACAGGGGCGCGCTATGGCTACACCTTC. It yields the protein CASTRTGARYGYTF.

The chain combines TRBV30 with TRBJ2-3; D is unresolved. With 0 bases removed from V and 1 base from J, the gap between germline ends came to 8 bases. The germline gives CDR1 GTSNPN, CDR2 SVGIG (reference sequence). The CDR3 runs 14 residues. CDR3 sequence reads: CAWSVETRTDTQYF. Here the CDR3 DNA reads TGTGCCTGGAGTGTAGAGACTCGCACAGATACGCAGTATTTT. The full variable domain, its missing parts supplied by reference TRBV30 and TRBJ2-3, is SQTIHQWPATLVQPVGSPLSLECTVEGTSNPNLYWYRQAAGRGLQLLFYSVGIGQISSEVPQNLSASRPQDRQFILSSKKLLLSDSGFYLCAWSVETRTDTQYFGPGTRLTVL.

The chain uses TRBV7-2 and TRBJ2-2; TRBD2 might be the D (7 bases). The CDR3 has 15 residues. Germline CDR1 reads SGHTA; CDR2 reads FQGNSA. V was trimmed by 5 bases and J by 4 bases, leaving 14 bases between them. The CDR3 nucleotides read TGTGCCAGCAGCGTTGGGGGAGGGGGCACCGGGGAGCTGTTTTTT. Translation gives CASSVGGGGTGELFF.

The V gene is TRBV7-2, the J gene TRBJ2-3, with D possibly TRBD2 on 5 matching bases. Per the germline V gene, CDR1 is SGHTA and CDR2 is FQGNSA. This CDR3 has 14 residues. V lost 5 bases, J lost 1 base, and 10 bases lay in between. The CDR3 region is CASSPEVGTDTQYF. For the CDR3, the DNA is TGTGCCAGCAGCCCGGAGGTTGGCACAGATACGCAGTATTTT.

The chain uses TRBV12-3 or TRBV12-4 and TRBJ2-3; weak D call: TRBD1 (5 bases). The CDR3 is made up of 13 amino acids. Trimming pared 7 bases from V and 5 bases from J, leaving 13 bases between. The CDR3 region is CASTAGQGDTQYF. The CDR3 nucleotides read TGTGCCAGCACGGCAGGGCAGGGAGATACGCAGTATTTT.

J is TRBJ1-1 and V is TRBV7-2; unclear D gene. Per the germline V gene, CDR1 is SGHTA and CDR2 is FQGNSA. The length of the CDR3 is 13 residues. V lost 1 base, J lost 11 bases, and 14 bases lay in between. CDR3 in amino acids: CASSLVAGIDAFF. Here the CDR3 DNA reads TGTGCCAGCAGCTTAGTAGCTGGGATTGACGCTTTCTTT. Complete variable domain (other parts from reference TRBV7-2 and TRBJ1-1): GAGVSQSPSNKVTEKGKDVELRCDPISGHTALYWYRQSLGQGLEFLIYFQGNSAPDKSGLPSDRFSAERTGGSVSTLTIQRTQQEDSAVYLCASSLVAGIDAFFGQGTRLTVV.

J is TRBJ1-3 and V is TRBV12-3 or TRBV12-4, with unresolved D. This CDR3 spans 13 amino acids. The V and J ends lost 6 bases and 4 bases respectively, with 10 bases between them. The CDR3 DNA reads as TGTGCCAGCAGCTTTGACGGAGGAAACACCATATATTTT. The encoded protein is CASSFDGGNTIYF.